The 26 T cell receptor beta chains listed next were all sequenced from one sample in a study of blood T cells in healthy people across ages. Sample-barcoded 5' priming and a J-beta primer mix drove a second PCR of 7 to 11 cycles. TCRdb re-called the 5' RACE reads with MiXCR, one entry per CDR3 protein. The sample consists of just under 900,000 distinct CDR3 sequences, less than 35% of them appearing once. The sample consisted of blood. All receptors derive from a woman of 80 years or more in good health.

This clonotype occurred many times. This chain links TRBV12-3 or TRBV12-4 with TRBJ2-7; D not certain. Trimming shortened V by 2 bases and J by 0 bases, and 8 bases separated the two germline ends. This CDR3 is built from 14 residues. The CDR3 region has the DNA TGTGCCAGCAGTTTAACGGAAAACTCCTACGAGCAGTACTTC. Its protein is CASSLTENSYEQYF.

Turning to this clonotype: One end of the junction is discordant with germline, which a read error may explain. The V and J genes are TRBV11-2 and TRBJ2-1; D gene unclear. CDR1 and CDR2 (germline): SGHAT, FQNNGV. The CDR3 contains 16 residues. Written as DNA, the CDR3 is TGTGGCAGCAGCTCAAAGTTTTTGAGCTCCTACAATGAGCAGTTCTTC. The encoded protein is CGSSSKFLSSYNEQFF.

This clonotype was seen at least ten times. The genes are TRBV6-5 and TRBJ1-2; TRBD1 matches 8 bases. The J segment lost 8 bases and the V segment lost 2 bases, leaving 7 bases of the junction unmatched. Germline CDR1 reads MNHEY; CDR2 reads SVGAGI. The CDR3 covers 14 residues. The CDR3 reads CASSYLGQGHGYTF. The CDR3 coding sequence is TGTGCCAGCAGTTACCTAGGACAGGGTCACGGCTACACCTTC.

This clonotype has a count of ten or more. This chain uses TRBV6-1 with TRBJ2-2; D not resolved. From germline, CDR1 is MNHNS and CDR2 SASEGT. CDR3 size: 14 residues. V dropped 2 bases and J dropped 4 bases, with 8 bases sitting between them. The CDR3: CASSEMWSTGELFF. The DNA for the CDR3 is TGTGCCAGCAGTGAAATGTGGAGCACCGGGGAGCTGTTTTTT.

As concerns this clonotype: One end of the junction fails to match germline, which may point to a read error. This chain links TRBV2 with TRBJ2-3, with TRBD2 as a possible D gene (5 bases). There are 13 residues in the CDR3. Germline-derived CDR1 and CDR2 are SNHLY and FYNNEI. This CDR3 is CAGSEALASTQYF. CDR3 DNA sequence: TGTGCCGGCAGTGAAGCGCTAGCAAGTACGCAGTATTTT.

This clonotype turned up a few times. The rearrangement joins TRBV5-1 to TRBJ1-2; D may be TRBD1 (6 bases). Trimming took off 0 bases at V and 3 bases at J, with 12 bases between the two ends. The CDR3 is 15 amino acids. Germline V gene data show CDR1 as SGHRS and CDR2 as YFSETQ. CDR3 sequence: CASSLGSRGYYGYTF. The CDR3 DNA reads TGCGCCAGCAGCTTGGGCAGTAGGGGGTACTATGGCTACACCTTC.

A note on this clonotype: This sequence may be a read error, since a much larger clone differs from it by one base. The CDR3 DNA reads TGTGCCAGCAGCAAAGCGGCCAATGTCACAGATACGCAGTATTTT. It encodes CASSKAANVTDTQYF. J is TRBJ2-3 and V is TRBV21-1. TRBV21-1 is annotated as a pseudogene. The CDR3 spans 15 residues.

This clonotype was seen more than once but under ten times. The chain has TRBV4-3 and TRBJ2-7; 8 bases map to TRBD1. V was pared by 1 base and J by 4 bases, with 6 bases of the junction left unmatched. Per the germline V gene, CDR1 is LGHNA and CDR2 is YSLEER. This CDR3 region has 15 residues. CDR3 amino acids: CASSQGQGQRYEQYF. The CDR3 coding sequence is TGCGCCAGCAGCCAAGGACAGGGGCAGAGGTACGAGCAGTACTTC.

The rearrangement joins TRBV10-3 to TRBJ2-6; no firm D call. Germline CDR1 reads ENHRY; CDR2 reads SYGVKD. V shed 0 bases and J shed 4 bases, with 7 bases lying between them. The length of the CDR3 is 15 residues. CDR3 coding DNA: TGTGCCATCAGTGAGTCGGCTTGGGGGGCCAACGTCCTGACTTTC. As protein: CAISESAWGANVLTF.

About this clonotype itself: Its ends do not fully match the called genes, so a read error is possible. V usage is TRBV7-7 and J usage is TRBJ2-5, with TRBD1 matching over 9 bases. The CDR3 runs 15 residues. Looked up from germline, CDR1 is SSHAT and CDR2 is FNYEAQ (reference sequence). The chain's CDR3 is CASSLTTGGFNVQYF. The CDR3 DNA is TGTGCTAGCAGCCTAACGACAGGGGGTTTCAACGTGCAGTACTTC.

This clonotype was recorded a few times. A clone one base away is much larger, so this may be a read error. The rearrangement joins TRBV5-1 to TRBJ2-7; 8 bases are a match to TRBD1. The CDR3 is made up of 15 amino acids. CDR1 and CDR2 from the germline V gene are SGHRS and YFSETQ. V lost 1 base and J lost 7; bases outside the gene matches: 10. DNA of the CDR3: TGCGCCAGCAGCTTGACGGACAGGGTACGTCGGGAGCAGTACTTC. This translates into CASSLTDRVRREQYF.

The chain is built from TRBV5-1 and TRBJ1-2, with a weak D call TRBD1 (5 bases). The CDR3 runs to 14 residues. Trimming cost V 4 bases and J 4 bases, with 14 bases left between them. CDR1 SGHRS and CDR2 YFSETQ come from the germline V gene. The CDR3 DNA reads TGCGCCAGCAGCGAACAGGTGGAGATCTATGGCTACACCTTC. It is translated as CASSEQVEIYGYTF.

At least ten counts were recorded for this clonotype. The chain employs TRBV10-2 and TRBJ2-7, with TRBD2 identical over 12 bases. CDR3 length: 15 amino acids. Germline-derived CDR1 and CDR2 are WSHSY and SAAADI. V was pared by 4 bases and J by 2 bases, with 3 bases of the junction left unmatched. For the CDR3, the DNA is TGCGCCAGCAGTGTGACTAGCGGGGGACCCTACGAGCAGTACTTC. Translating it yields CASSVTSGGPYEQYF.

There are a few counts of this clonotype. This may stem from a read error, because a much larger clone lies one nucleotide away. The rearrangement joins TRBV12-3 or TRBV12-4 to TRBJ2-1, with 9 bases aligning to TRBD1. The assigned J gene may be wrong: the sequence end matches TRBJ2-7 better. This CDR3 has 14 residues. CDR3 sequence (DNA): TGTGCCAGCACCGGGACAGGGTCCTACAATGAGCAGTACTTC. This sequence encodes CASTGTGSYNEQYF.

To note about this clonotype: A read error may be the cause here, since a much bigger clone is one base away. This chain links TRBV5-1 with TRBJ1-1, with 7 bases fitting TRBD1. The length of the CDR3 is 15 residues. From germline, CDR1 is SGHRS and CDR2 YFSETQ. This CDR3 reads CASRPRQGQNTEACF. The CDR3 DNA reads TGCGCCAGCAGACCTAGACAGGGTCAGAACACTGAAGCTTGCTTT. Using reference TRBV5-1 and TRBJ1-1 for the parts outside the CDR3, the full variable domain is KAGVTQTPRYLIKTRGQQVTLSCSPISGHRSVSWYQQTPGQGLQFLFEYFSETQRNKGNFPGRFSGRQFSNSRSEMNVSTLELGDSALYLCASRPRQGQNTEACFGQGTRLTVV.

Concerning this clonotype itself: A clone one base away is much larger, so this may be a read error. This sequence joins TRBV5-1 and TRBJ2-1; perhaps TRBD2 as D (5 bases). The CDR3 has 16 amino acids. V lost 4 bases and J 3 bases, leaving 17 bases between the germline ends. Germline CDR1 is SGHRS and CDR2 is YFSETQ. Written as DNA, the CDR3 is TGCGCCAGCAGCGGACCGGAACTAGTTAGCTACAATGAGCAGTTCTTC. Protein sequence: CASSGPELVSYNEQFF.

The rearrangement links TRBV30 to TRBJ1-2; D is unresolved. The germline V and J ends were trimmed by 0 bases and 6 bases, with 8 bases remaining between them. This CDR3 comprises 12 residues. CDR1 is GTSNPN and CDR2 is SVGIG in the germline V gene (reference sequence). CDR3 sequence: CAWSVSMDGYTF. The DNA of the CDR3 is TGTGCCTGGAGTGTAAGCATGGATGGCTACACCTTC.

This chain links TRBV20-1 with TRBJ2-5; tentatively, D is TRBD1 (5 bases). The CDR3 is made up of 15 amino acids. The germline V gene has CDR1 DFQATT and CDR2 SNEGSKA (reference sequence). V gave up 8 bases and J gave up 0 bases, with 19 bases separating them. CDR3 DNA: TGCAGTACTGGGTCCCCAGGCAGGGACCAAGAGACCCAGTACTTC. Translated: CSTGSPGRDQETQYF.

This clonotype appeared many times. This chain joins TRBV9 and TRBJ2-3, with 9 bases identical to TRBD1. The V gene's germline CDR1 is SGDLS and CDR2 YYNGEE. V lost 0 bases, J lost 2 bases, and 4 bases stayed unmatched. The CDR3 sequence is 16 residues long. Here the CDR3 reads CASSVEGTGITDTQYF. In nucleotides, the CDR3 is TGTGCCAGCAGCGTAGAGGGGACAGGGATCACAGATACGCAGTATTTT. Drawing the rest from reference TRBV9 and TRBJ2-3, the complete variable domain is DSGVTQTPKHLITATGQRVTLRCSPRSGDLSVYWYQQSLDQGLQFLIQYYNGEERAKGNILERFSAQQFPDLHSELNLSSLELGDSALYFCASSVEGTGITDTQYFGPGTRLTVL.

This sequence joins TRBV20-1 and TRBJ2-7; D gene uncertain. This CDR3 contains 10 residues. V shed 0 bases and J shed 12 bases, with 9 bases lying between them. Per germline, CDR1 DFQATT and CDR2 SNEGSKA (reference sequence). CDR3 sequence (DNA): TGCAGTGCTAGAGATAGTGGGCTGTACTTC. It is translated as CSARDSGLYF.

Concerning this clonotype: A much larger clone lies a single base off, so this may be a read error. The chain combines TRBV7-2 with TRBJ2-1, with D tentatively TRBD2 (7 bases). In germline, CDR1 is SGHTA, CDR2 FQGNSA. This CDR3 is built from 16 residues. DNA of the CDR3: TGTGCCAGCAGCAGGCGTCCGGGGGGCGGTAATAATGAGCGGTTCTTC. Amino acids: CASSRRPGGGNNERFF.

This clonotype came up a few times. Given a much more abundant clone one base away, this may be a read error. The chain joins TRBV5-5 to TRBJ2-6; the D gene is possibly TRBD1 (5 bases). The CDR3 is 16 amino acids. CDR1 SGHKS and CDR2 YYEKEE come from the germline V gene (reference sequence). The DNA of the CDR3 is TGTGCCAGCAGCTCCGACACCTACTCTGGGGCCAACGTCCGGACTTTC. Translation: CASSSDTYSGANVRTF.

V usage is TRBV7-2 and J usage is TRBJ2-3, with D unclear. CDR1 SGHTA and CDR2 FQGNSA come from the germline V gene. V dropped 4 bases and J dropped 0 bases, with 17 bases sitting between them. The CDR3 length is 17 residues. The CDR3 coding sequence is TGTGCCAGCAGCTCCTATTCCCTGCAGACTAGCACAGATACGCAGTATTTT. Amino acids: CASSSYSLQTSTDTQYF.

This clonotype has a handful of counts. This sequence joins TRBV13 and TRBJ2-3; D is unclear. Trimming removed 4 bases at V and 0 bases at J, with 17 bases between. Germline V gives CDR1 PRHDT, CDR2 FYEKMQ (reference sequence). The length of the CDR3 is 17 residues. CDR3 coding DNA: TGTGCCAGCAGCTCTCCCTTAGGGTCGATGAGCACAGATACGCAGTATTTT. Residues: CASSSPLGSMSTDTQYF.

This clonotype was seen a few times. The chain couples TRBV4-1 to TRBJ1-4; TRBD1 is a possible D gene (5 bases). The CDR3 loop spans 16 amino acids. The germline V and J ends were trimmed by 1 base and 1 base, with 10 bases remaining between them. Per the germline V gene, CDR1 is MGHRA and CDR2 is YSYEKL. This CDR3 is CASSQGGTGTNEKLFF. The CDR3 nucleotides are TGCGCCAGCAGCCAAGGGGGGACGGGAACTAATGAAAAACTGTTTTTT.

The chain has TRBV10-3 and TRBJ1-1; 10 bases fit TRBD1. CDR3 size: 14 residues. Germline V gene lookup returns CDR1 ENHRY and CDR2 SYGVKD. The V and J ends lost 8 bases and 3 bases, in that order; junction bases with no gene match: 6. This chain's CDR3 is CAIGGQGVHTEAFF. In DNA, the CDR3 is TGTGCCATCGGAGGACAGGGGGTTCACACTGAAGCTTTCTTT.